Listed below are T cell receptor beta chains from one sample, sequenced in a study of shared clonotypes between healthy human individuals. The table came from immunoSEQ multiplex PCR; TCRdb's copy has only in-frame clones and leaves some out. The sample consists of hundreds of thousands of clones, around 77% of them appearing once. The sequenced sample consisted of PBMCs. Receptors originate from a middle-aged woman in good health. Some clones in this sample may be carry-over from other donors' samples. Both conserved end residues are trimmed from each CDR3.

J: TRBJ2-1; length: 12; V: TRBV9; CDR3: ASSVSQRGNEQF
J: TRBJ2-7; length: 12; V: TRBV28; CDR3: ASQTGQGQYEQY
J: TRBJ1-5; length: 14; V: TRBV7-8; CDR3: ASSLGWGNSNQPQH
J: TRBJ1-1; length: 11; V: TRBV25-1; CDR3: ASTPLGAGEAF
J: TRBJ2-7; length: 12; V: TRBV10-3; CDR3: AISEGSGMGEQY
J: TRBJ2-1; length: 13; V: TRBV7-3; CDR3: ASSLTGVGHNEQF
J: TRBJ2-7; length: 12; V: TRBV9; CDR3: ASSVDHTPGEQY
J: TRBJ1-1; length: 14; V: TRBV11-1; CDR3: ASSLGAEALNTEAF
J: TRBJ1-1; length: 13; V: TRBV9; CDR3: ASSEWDGPNTEAF
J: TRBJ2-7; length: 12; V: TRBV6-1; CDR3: ASSEVGLSYEQY
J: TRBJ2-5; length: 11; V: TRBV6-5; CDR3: ASSRQALETQY
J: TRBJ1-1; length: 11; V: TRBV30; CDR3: AWRQGVWTEAF
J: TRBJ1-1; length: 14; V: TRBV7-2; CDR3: ASTGGTRTANTEAF
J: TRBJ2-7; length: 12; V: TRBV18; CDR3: ASSPQLAGDEQY
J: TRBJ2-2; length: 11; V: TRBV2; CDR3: ASTPRNTGELF
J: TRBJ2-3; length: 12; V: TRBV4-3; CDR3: ASSLGTYTDTQY
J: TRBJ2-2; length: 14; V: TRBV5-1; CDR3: ASSLSSGANTGELF
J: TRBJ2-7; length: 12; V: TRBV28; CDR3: ASRSQGSLYEQY
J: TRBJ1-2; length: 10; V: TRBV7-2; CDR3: ASSLLGDGYT
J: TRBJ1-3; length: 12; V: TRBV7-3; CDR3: ASSPGGAGNTIY
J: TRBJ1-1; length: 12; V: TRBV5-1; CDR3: ASSTGQGNTEAF
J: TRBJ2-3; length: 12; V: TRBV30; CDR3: AWSRAHNTDTQY
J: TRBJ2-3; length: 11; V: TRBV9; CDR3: ASNREATDTQY
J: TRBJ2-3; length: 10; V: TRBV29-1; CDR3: SVEDWGDTQY
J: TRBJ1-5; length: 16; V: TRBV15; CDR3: ATSRDMAGTGLGQPQH
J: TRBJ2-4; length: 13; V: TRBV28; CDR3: ASSPWTAGENIQY
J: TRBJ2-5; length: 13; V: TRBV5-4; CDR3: ASSAGTPVGETQY
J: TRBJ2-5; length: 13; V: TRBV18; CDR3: ASSPPSTVGGTQY
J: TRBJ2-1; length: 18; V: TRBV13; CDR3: ASSLARWASGRVDYNEQF
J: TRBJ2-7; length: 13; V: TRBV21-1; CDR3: ASSTRLADLYEQY
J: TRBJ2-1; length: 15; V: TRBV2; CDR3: ASSEAGPGQVYNEQF
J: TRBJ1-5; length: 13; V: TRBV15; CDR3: ATSRDRTVNQPQH
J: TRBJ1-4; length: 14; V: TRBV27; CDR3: ASTLWTAGIDEKLF
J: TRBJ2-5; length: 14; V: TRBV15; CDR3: ATSGGLRPAEVAQY
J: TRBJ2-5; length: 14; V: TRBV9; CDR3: ASSGIKPGQKETQY
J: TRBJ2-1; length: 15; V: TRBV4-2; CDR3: ASSPGLLPSSYNEQF
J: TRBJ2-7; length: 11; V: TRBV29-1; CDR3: SVGGGTSYEQY
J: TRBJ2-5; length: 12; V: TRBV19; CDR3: ASSQTLAGETQY
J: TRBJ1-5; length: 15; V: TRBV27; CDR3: ASSLGTIGTGNQPQH
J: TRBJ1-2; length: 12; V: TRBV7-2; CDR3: ASSPIGRGYGCT
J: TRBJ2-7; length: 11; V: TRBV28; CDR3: ASKSPTGYEQY
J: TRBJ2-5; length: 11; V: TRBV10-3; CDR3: AIKGHGQETQY
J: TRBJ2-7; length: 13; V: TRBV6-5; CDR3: ASSYVLTHPDEQY
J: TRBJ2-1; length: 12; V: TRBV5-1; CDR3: ASTLGLEGNEQF
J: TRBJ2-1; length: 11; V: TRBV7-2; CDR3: ASSFNSYNEQF
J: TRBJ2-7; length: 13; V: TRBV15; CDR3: ATSPVQVNSYEQY
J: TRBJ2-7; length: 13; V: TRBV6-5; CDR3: ASSYSQRESYEQY
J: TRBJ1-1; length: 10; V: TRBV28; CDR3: ASTGANTEAF
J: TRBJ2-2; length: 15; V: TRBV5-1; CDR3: ASSGTASGRFSGELF
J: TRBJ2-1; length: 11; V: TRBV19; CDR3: ASSIGREGEQF
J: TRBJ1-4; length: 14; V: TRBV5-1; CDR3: ASSLAAGPPSEKLF
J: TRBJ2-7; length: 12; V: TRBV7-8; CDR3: ASSLGLEGFEQY